These 18 T cell receptor beta chains were all obtained from the same sample, sequenced in a study of regulatory T cells in long-lasting Graves disease. The time point denotes: newly diagnosed GD, antithyroid drugs for less than 3 months. Following extraction of RNA from PBMCs, that RNA was used to make the TCR library. For TCR beta, libraries came from iRepertoire HTBI primers and Arm-PCR of CDR3 regions. MiXCR, applied by TCRdb to the multiplex PCR reads, yields one record per CDR3 protein. The table lists 400,000 to 500,000 distinct CDR3 sequences, 15% to 20% of them singletons. This sample also belongs to another study, concerning T cells in Graves' hyperthyroidism and ophthalmopathy.

Sequencing used peripheral blood mononuclear cells (PBMCs), obtained at new diagnosis, from a patient treated with antithyroid drugs. These receptors were obtained from a woman under 30 with Graves disease.

This clonotype has at least ten counts. The genes are TRBV12-3 or TRBV12-4 and TRBJ2-1, with D possibly being TRBD2 (6 bases). The CDR3 runs 15 residues. Trimming stripped 7 bases from V and 7 bases from J, with 20 bases between. The CDR3 reads CASISRGGAWNEQFF. CDR3 in DNA: TGTGCCAGCATATCCCGGGGCGGGGCATGGAATGAGCAGTTCTTC.

The chain combines TRBV6-1 with TRBJ2-7; D not certain. The germline V and J ends were trimmed by 4 bases and 8 bases, with 12 bases remaining between them. Germline assignment: CDR1 MNHNS and CDR2 SASEGT. This CDR3 region has 12 residues. CDR3 protein: CASSVRGSQQYF. CDR3 coding DNA: TGTGCCAGCAGTGTCCGAGGCAGCCAGCAGTACTTC.

For this clonotype: This sequence is one base from a far larger clone and is likely a read error. The genes are TRBV28 and TRBJ2-1; tentative D call: TRBD2 (5 bases). This CDR3 has 15 amino acids. Trimming removed 6 bases from V and 10 bases from J, with 22 bases in between. Germline lookup yields CDR1 MDHEN and CDR2 SYDVKM. Here the CDR3 DNA reads TGTGCCAGCAGGCTCGACGCCGCTAGCTCCTACGAGCAGTTCTTC. This gives the protein CASRLDAASSYEQFF.

Ten or more counts support this clonotype. This chain connects TRBV7-3 to TRBJ2-5, with a weak D call TRBD2 (6 bases). V was clipped by 1 base and J by 4 bases, with 10 bases between them. The CDR3 is made up of 14 amino acids. Germline values: CDR1 SGHTA, CDR2 FQGTGA. For the CDR3, the DNA is TGTGCCAGCAGCTTAATGGGGACTTCAGAGACCCAGTACTTC. This sequence encodes CASSLMGTSETQYF.

V gene TRBV30 combines with J gene TRBJ2-6; D ambiguous. Germline V gene sequence: CDR1 GTSNPN, CDR2 SVGIG (reference sequence). CDR3 size: 13 residues. The V and J ends lost 0 bases and 4 bases respectively, with 4 bases between them. Here the CDR3 DNA reads TGTGCCTGGAGTGTGACAGGGGCCAACGTCCTGACTTTC. The encoded protein is CAWSVTGANVLTF.

This clonotype was counted between two and nine times. The chain employs TRBV7-2 and TRBJ2-2; TRBD2 matches 9 bases. The trim removed 4 bases at V and 5 bases at J, leaving 8 bases unmatched. This CDR3 has 16 amino acids. Germline V CDR1 and CDR2: SGHTA, FQGNSA. The CDR3 here is CASSWGSGRITGELFF. Here the CDR3 DNA reads TGTGCCAGCAGCTGGGGTAGCGGGAGAATAACCGGGGAGCTGTTTTTT.

Concerning this clonotype itself: Since a far larger clone is one base different, this is likely a read error. This sequence joins TRBV13 and TRBJ2-7; no firm D call. CDR1 and CDR2 (germline): PRHDT, FYEKMQ (reference sequence). V lost 4 bases to trimming and J lost 7 bases, with 14 bases between them. The CDR3 is 13 amino acids. The CDR3 nucleotides are TGTGCCAGCAGCTCCTCCGCTAGGAATGAGCAGTACTTC. Its protein product is CASSSSARNEQYF.

Ten or more counts support this clonotype. The chain recombines TRBV7-9 with TRBJ2-7, with TRBD2 matching over 7 bases. The V gene end was trimmed by 1 base and the J gene end by 5 bases; junction bases not matched to a gene: 11. The CDR3 extends over 16 amino acids. Germline V gene sequence: CDR1 SEHNR, CDR2 FQNEAQ (reference sequence). CDR3 nucleotides: TGTGCCAGCAGCTTAGAAATTGGCGGGAGTCTCGACGAGCAGTACTTC. It yields the protein CASSLEIGGSLDEQYF. Together with reference TRBV7-9 and TRBJ2-7, the CDR3 gives the full variable domain: DTGVSQNPRHKITKRGQNVTFRCDPISEHNRLYWYRQTLGQGPEFLTYFQNEAQLEKSRLLSDRFSAERPKGSFSTLEIQRTEQGDSAMYLCASSLEIGGSLDEQYFGPGTRLTVT.

This rearrangement joins TRBV11-3 to TRBJ2-1; D not certain. V was clipped by 5 bases and J by 6 bases, with 11 bases between them. CDR1 and CDR2 (germline): SGHNT, YENEEA. This CDR3 has 13 residues. Here the CDR3 reads CASSLRSPNEQFF. In DNA, the CDR3 is TGTGCCAGCAGCCTTCGAAGTCCCAATGAGCAGTTCTTC.

This clonotype was observed at least ten times. The V and J genes are TRBV11-3 and TRBJ2-1; D ambiguous. CDR3 length equals 13 residues. Germline CDR1 and CDR2: SGHNT and YENEEA. The germline V and J ends were trimmed by 3 bases and 5 bases, with 8 bases remaining between them. CDR3 sequence: CASSFYQNNEQFF. The CDR3 DNA follows: TGTGCCAGCAGCTTCTACCAAAACAATGAGCAGTTCTTC.

This clonotype was counted at least ten times. The chain couples TRBV30 to TRBJ2-7; no reliable D call. CDR3 size: 14 residues. With 0 bases removed from V and 3 bases from J, the gap between germline ends came to 12 bases. The germline gives CDR1 GTSNPN, CDR2 SVGIG (reference sequence). The CDR3, as DNA: TGTGCCTGGAGTGTCGACGGGTGGGACTACGAGCAGTACTTC. It translates to CAWSVDGWDYEQYF.

This clonotype was seen ten or more times. This chain uses TRBV28 with TRBJ2-7, with D possibly matching TRBD1 (5 bases). Trimming pared 3 bases from V and 1 base from J, leaving 7 bases between. This CDR3 is 13 amino acids long. From germline, CDR1 is MDHEN and CDR2 SYDVKM. The CDR3: CASSLTESYEQYF. The DNA of the CDR3 is TGTGCCAGCAGTTTGACAGAATCCTACGAGCAGTACTTC. The full variable domain, with the rest looked up from reference TRBV28 and TRBJ2-7, is DVKVTQSSRYLVKRTGEKVFLECVQDMDHENMFWYRQDPGLGLRLIYFSYDVKMKEKGDIPEGYSVSREKKERFSLILESASTNQTSMYLCASSLTESYEQYFGPGTRLTVT.

This clonotype was seen a handful of times. The V and J genes are TRBV25-1 and TRBJ1-6, with D maybe TRBD1 (6 bases). V dropped 7 bases and J dropped 0 bases, with 7 bases sitting between them. This CDR3 contains 14 residues. The germline V gene encodes CDR1 MGHDK and CDR2 SYGVNS. This CDR3 is CASTGDSYNSPLHF. As DNA, the CDR3 is TGTGCCAGCACAGGGGACTCCTATAATTCACCCCTCCACTTT. Using reference TRBV25-1 and TRBJ1-6 for the parts outside the CDR3, the full variable domain is EADIYQTPRYLVIGTGKKITLECSQTMGHDKMYWYQQDPGMELHLIHYSYGVNSTEKGDLSSESTVSRIRTEHFPLTLESARPSHTSQYLCASTGDSYNSPLHFGNGTRLTVT.

Of note for this clonotype: A much larger clone differs by one base, so this may be a read error. This chain uses TRBV27 with TRBJ2-7; 9 bases line up with TRBD1. The germline V gene encodes CDR1 MNHEY and CDR2 SMNVEV (reference sequence). This CDR3 is 14 amino acids long. The CDR3 loop is CAGQRDRETYEQHF. The CDR3 DNA reads TGTGCCGGCCAACGGGACAGGGAGACCTACGAGCAGCACTTC.

This chain connects TRBV9 to TRBJ2-2; D remains ambiguous. CDR1 SGDLS and CDR2 YYNGEE come from the germline V gene. This CDR3 is built from 14 residues. The germline V and J ends were trimmed by 0 bases and 7 bases, with 10 bases remaining between them. CDR3 sequence reads: CASSVDVIIGELFF. The CDR3, as DNA: TGTGCCAGCAGCGTAGACGTAATAATCGGGGAGCTGTTTTTT.

The sample holds a few counts of this clonotype. Here the CDR3 omits its conserved ending phenylalanine or tryptophan, so a read error is the likely source. The V gene is TRBV12-3 or TRBV12-4, the J gene TRBJ2-7; D is possibly TRBD1 or TRBD2 (6 bases each). This CDR3 spans 13 amino acids. The V gene lost 9 bases and the J gene lost 6 bases, with 18 bases spanning the gap. CDR3 in DNA: TGTGCCAGTCGTCGGACAGTCGGGGGCGAGCAGTACCTC. Protein: CASRRTVGGEQYL.

This clonotype was counted between two and nine times. The V and J genes are TRBV27 and TRBJ2-6, with D possibly being TRBD1 or TRBD2 (5 bases each). With 3 bases removed from V and 3 bases from J, the gap between germline ends came to 12 bases. Germline V gene data show CDR1 as MNHEY and CDR2 as SMNVEV (reference sequence). The CDR3 length is 16 residues. The CDR3 DNA is TGTGCCAGCAGTTTCCATTATGGGGGTGGGGCCAACGTCCTGACTTTC. Protein: CASSFHYGGGANVLTF. Full variable domain (remainder filled in from reference TRBV27 and TRBJ2-6): EAQVTQNPRYLITVTGKKLTVTCSQNMNHEYMSWYRQDPGLGLRQIYYSMNVEVTDKGDVPEGYKVSRKEKRNFPLILESPSPNQTSLYFCASSFHYGGGANVLTFGAGSRLTVL.

In this sample, this clonotype turned up a few times. The chain recombines TRBV25-1 with TRBJ1-1, with 8 bases matching TRBD1. This CDR3 contains 14 residues. V lost 3 bases and J lost 8; bases outside the gene matches: 8. Germline V gene data show CDR1 as MGHDK and CDR2 as SYGVNS. CDR3 loop: CASSDGQGGPEAFF. The CDR3 bases are TGTGCCAGCAGTGACGGACAGGGTGGACCGGAAGCTTTCTTT.